What follows are 7 T cell receptor beta chains derived from one specimen sequenced in a study of graft-versus-host responses after intestinal transplantation. Here immunoSEQ multiplex PCR was the method, and the copy in TCRdb shows in-frame clones only, minus some. The table has some 96,000 clones, roughly 87% seen once. No antigen has been assigned to these receptors. The source was unstimulated CD4+ T cells sorted from spleen or lymph node cells, collected before transplant. These receptors all come from a human donor who was the organ donor for an intestinal transplant.

In nucleotides, the CDR3 is TGTGCCAGCAGTTCGTATTTGCGGGGGAACCGGGATACGCAGTATTTT. It translates to CASSSYLRGNRDTQYF. The chain joins TRBV28 to TRBJ2-3, with 7 positions matching TRBD2. The CDR3 is 16 amino acids. Trimming cost V 4 bases and J 6 bases; bases outside gene matches: 13. Germline CDR1 reads MDHEN; CDR2 reads SYDVKM.

V gene TRBV2 combines with J gene TRBJ2-2, with TRBD2 identical over 8 bases. This CDR3 contains 15 residues. The germline gives CDR1 SNHLY, CDR2 FYNNEI. J lost 5 bases, V lost 2 bases, and 4 bases had no gene match. The CDR3 DNA reads TGTGCCAGCAGTGAAACAAGCGGGGGTACCGGGGAGCTGTTTTTT. Translation: CASSETSGGTGELFF.

The chain joins TRBV19 to TRBJ2-3; 7 bases are shared with TRBD2. The CDR3 contains 15 residues. V shed 2 bases, J shed 0 bases, and the junction held 2 bases outside the gene matches. Germline CDR1 and CDR2: LNHDA and SQIVND (reference sequence). The CDR3 loop is CASSIWTSSTDTQYF. CDR3 sequence (DNA): TGTGCCAGTAGTATATGGACTAGTAGCACAGATACGCAGTATTTT.

The rearrangement links TRBV2 to TRBJ2-1, with D perhaps TRBD2 (5 bases). Trimming left V 10 bases short and J 7 bases short, with 11 bases between. Per the germline V gene, CDR1 is SNHLY and CDR2 is FYNNEI. The CDR3 contains 11 residues. The CDR3 here is CATREYNEQFF. For the CDR3, the DNA is TGTGCCACCCGGGAATATAATGAGCAGTTCTTC.

V is TRBV7-2 and J is TRBJ2-2; the match to TRBD2 covers 13 bases. Germline-derived CDR1 and CDR2 are SGHTA and FQGNSA. CDR3 size: 16 residues. Trimming removed 5 bases from V and 6 bases from J; junction bases left unmatched: 6. The CDR3 nucleotides are TGTGCCAGCAGCCGGCGGACTAGCGGGGGTTCCGGGGAGCTGTTTTTT. Protein: CASSRRTSGGSGELFF.

This clone was detected only once. The rearrangement links TRBV28 to TRBJ1-3; the D is unclear. V lost 3 bases and J lost 1, with 7 bases in between. CDR3 length: 14 residues. Germline V gene lookup returns CDR1 MDHEN and CDR2 SYDVKM. In DNA, the CDR3 is TGTGCCAGCAGTTTTCGGGGATCTGGAAACACCATATATTTT. Its translation: CASSFRGSGNTIYF. Combining the CDR3 with reference TRBV28 and TRBJ1-3 gives the whole variable domain DVKVTQSSRYLVKRTGEKVFLECVQDMDHENMFWYRQDPGLGLRLIYFSYDVKMKEKGDIPEGYSVSREKKERFSLILESASTNQTSMYLCASSFRGSGNTIYFGEGSWLTVV.

The genes are TRBV5-4 and TRBJ1-1, with D unclear. Germline-derived CDR1 and CDR2 are SGHNT and YYREEE (reference sequence). Trimming pared 4 bases from V and 0 bases from J, leaving 13 bases between. The CDR3 is 15 amino acids. The CDR3 reads CASSREARMNTEAFF. In nucleotides, the CDR3 is TGTGCCAGCAGCAGGGAAGCCCGGATGAACACTGAAGCTTTCTTT. The full variable domain, with the rest looked up from reference TRBV5-4 and TRBJ1-1, is ETGVTQSPTHLIKTRGQQVTLRCSSQSGHNTVSWYQQALGQGPQFIFQYYREEENGRGNFPPRFSGLQFPNYSSELNVNALELDDSALYLCASSREARMNTEAFFGQGTRLTVV.